One sample yielded the 24 T cell receptor beta chains listed below, sequenced in a study of Ad26.COV2.S vaccination and SARS-CoV-2 variants. The treatment was: some 20 received Ad26.COV2.S at low or high dose, single or two shots; 5 received placebo; per-sample allocation not given. Sampling occurred on day 63 after the first vaccine or placebo injection. Data came from immunoSEQ multiplex PCR; TCRdb stores just in-frame clones and leaves some out. The sample includes roughly 420,000 clones, more than 75% of them seen just once. Sequenced here: peripheral blood, sampled in a trial of Ad26.COV2.S vaccine versus placebo. The receptors here all came from a person between 18 and 65 years old who received the Ad26.COV2.S COVID-19 vaccine or a placebo.

The genes are TRBV12-5 and TRBJ2-3, with a possible D match to TRBD2 (6 bases). Germline V gene sequence: CDR1 LGHNT, CDR2 FRNRAP. The CDR3 length is 15 residues. With 1 base removed from V and 1 base from J, the gap between germline ends came to 9 bases. This chain's CDR3 is CASGLDAGRTDTQYF. The CDR3, as DNA: TGTGCTAGTGGTTTGGATGCGGGGCGCACAGATACGCAGTATTTT.

A word on this clone: At the DNA level, this CDR3 is encoded by other sequences in the same sample as well. CDR3 bases: TGTGCCAGCAGTTATCGGGGCCCCGGGGAGCTGTTTTTT. It specifies CASSYRGPGELFF. The rearrangement uses TRBV27 and TRBJ2-2; perhaps D is TRBD1 or TRBD2 (5 bases each). V dropped 4 bases and J dropped 6 bases, with 9 bases sitting between them. The CDR3 is 13 residues long. Germline-derived CDR1 and CDR2 are MNHEY and SMNVEV (reference sequence).

The chain carries TRBV28 and TRBJ2-5, with 15 bases lining up with TRBD2. Germline values: CDR1 MDHEN, CDR2 SYDVKM. The CDR3 loop spans 17 amino acids. The V and J ends lost 1 base and 5 bases, in that order; junction bases with no gene match: 5. The CDR3 region has the DNA TGTGCCAGCAGTTTATTGGGACTAGCGGGGGGCGGGGAGACCCAGTACTTC. Translated, it gives CASSLLGLAGGGETQYF.

The CDR3 region is CATSALRDRNTGELFF. The CDR3, as DNA: TGTGCCACCAGTGCTCTACGGGACAGAAACACCGGGGAGCTGTTTTTT. The chain links TRBV24-1 to TRBJ2-2, with TRBD1 identical over 7 bases. CDR1 is KGHDR, CDR2 SFDVKD, per germline. V shed 5 bases, J shed 2 bases, and the junction held 7 bases outside the gene matches. This CDR3 has 16 amino acids.

The rearrangement uses TRBV3-1 (or the pseudogene TRBV3-2) and TRBJ2-4; 10 positions match TRBD2. After removal of 2 bases from V and 1 base from J, the junction contained 2 bases not matched to a gene. The CDR3 loop spans 16 amino acids. CDR1 is LGHDT and CDR2 is YNNKEL in the germline V gene (reference sequence). In nucleotides, the CDR3 is TGTGCCAGCAGCCAACAGACTAGCGGGGCCAAAAACATTCAGTACTTC. It specifies CASSQQTSGAKNIQYF.

The table lists this clone with a count of one. J is TRBJ2-1 and V is TRBV7-6; 11 bases match TRBD2. With 4 bases clipped from V and 13 bases from J, the junction kept 9 bases outside the gene matches. The CDR3 is 14 amino acids. The germline CDR1 and CDR2 sequences are SGHVS and FNYEAQ. CDR3 DNA sequence: TGTGCCAGCAGCTCGCGACTAACTAGCGGGGGACAGTTCTTC. Its translation: CASSSRLTSGGQFF.

The V gene is TRBV5-6, the J gene TRBJ2-3; 14 bases agree with TRBD2. The CDR3 totals 16 residues. Trimming took 3 bases from V and 5 from J; bases not matched to a gene: 5. Per the germline V gene, CDR1 is SGHDT and CDR2 is YYEEEE. CDR3 nucleotides: TGTGCCAGCAGCTGGGGGACTAGCGGGGGACTAGATACGCAGTATTTT. It specifies CASSWGTSGGLDTQYF.

The CDR3 reads CAGGGTHLFYEQYF. The CDR3, as DNA: TGTGCCGGGGGGGGGACGCACCTCTTCTACGAGCAGTACTTC. V usage is TRBV6-5 and J usage is TRBJ2-7; 7 bases align to TRBD2. Per germline, CDR1 MNHEY and CDR2 SVGAGI. This CDR3 spans 14 amino acids. V lost 11 bases, J lost 3 bases, and 13 bases stayed unmatched.

This clone was seen a single time. The chain carries TRBV9 and TRBJ2-5; D might be TRBD1 (6 bases). Trimming removed 4 bases at V and 5 bases at J, with 18 bases between. This CDR3 has 15 amino acids. Germline V gene data show CDR1 as SGDLS and CDR2 as YYNGEE. CDR3 in amino acids: CASSQYNRVQETQYF. CDR3 in DNA: TGTGCCAGCAGCCAATACAACAGGGTGCAGGAGACCCAGTACTTC.

J is TRBJ1-4 and V is TRBV25-1; TRBD1 matches at 7 bases. The V segment lost 8 bases and the J segment 4 bases; nucleotides outside the gene matches: 7. The CDR3 contains 14 residues. The V gene's germline CDR1 is MGHDK and CDR2 SYGVNS. The DNA of the CDR3 is TGTGCCAGCGGGAGGACAGGTCGTAATGAAAAACTGTTTTTT. Amino acid sequence: CASGRTGRNEKLFF.

This chain links TRBV19 with TRBJ1-6, with D tentatively TRBD1 (5 bases). The CDR3 sequence is 14 residues long. V was shortened by 3 bases and J by 3 bases, with 6 bases between the two germline ends. Germline loops: CDR1 LNHDA, CDR2 SQIVND (reference sequence). The CDR3 nucleotides read TGTGCCAGTAGTATGGGGGACTATAATTCACCCCTCCACTTT. Protein product: CASSMGDYNSPLHF.

The chain has TRBV7-6 and TRBJ2-2, with TRBD1 matching 9 bases. The V segment lost 4 bases and the J segment 5 bases; nucleotides outside the gene matches: 5. CDR3 size: 15 residues. The germline gives CDR1 SGHVS, CDR2 FNYEAQ. CDR3 DNA: TGTGCCAGCAGCTCCGGGACAGGGAGGACCGGGGAGCTGTTTTTT. Translated: CASSSGTGRTGELFF.

The chain is built from TRBV13 and TRBJ1-6; D is perhaps TRBD1 (6 bases). Looked up from germline, CDR1 is PRHDT and CDR2 is FYEKMQ (reference sequence). The CDR3 runs 19 residues. V was shortened by 5 bases and J by 0 bases, with 20 bases between the two germline ends. As DNA, the CDR3 is TGTGCCAGCAGCCGTCATTCGGGGGCAGGGGCCTCCTATAATTCACCCCTCCACTTT. It translates to CASSRHSGAGASYNSPLHF.

The chain carries TRBV11-1 and TRBJ2-7; no definite D call. This CDR3 spans 12 amino acids. The germline V gene encodes CDR1 SGHAT and CDR2 FQDESV (reference sequence). V gave up 5 bases and J gave up 3 bases, with 8 bases separating them. CDR3 coding DNA: TGTGCCAGCAGCCCCCGACACTACGAGCAGTACTTC. This sequence encodes CASSPRHYEQYF.

This chain links TRBV19 with TRBJ1-1; 7 bases map to TRBD1. The CDR3 is 16 amino acids. CDR1 and CDR2 (germline): LNHDA, SQIVND (reference sequence). The trim removed 2 bases at V and 4 bases at J, leaving 10 bases unmatched. This CDR3 reads CASSIWGETGITEAFF. CDR3 DNA sequence: TGTGCCAGTAGTATATGGGGCGAGACAGGGATCACTGAAGCTTTCTTT.

The table lists this clone with a few counts. The J gene is TRBJ1-3, the V gene TRBV4-1, with a tentative D call TRBD1 (5 bases). The CDR3 covers 20 residues. The V end was cut by 0 bases, the J end by 4 bases, with 25 bases between. The germline CDR1 and CDR2 sequences are MGHRA and YSYEKL. The CDR3 here is CASSQEAGYGGRYGGNTIYF. CDR3 nucleotides: TGCGCCAGCAGCCAAGAAGCAGGGTACGGAGGCCGGTACGGCGGAAACACCATATATTTT.

Comment on this clone: An end of the junction does not agree with germline; a read error may underlie this. The CDR3 region is CASRPGRNQFNF. The DNA for the CDR3 is TGTGCCAGCAGACCGGGACGTAACCAATTCAACTTT. The chain couples TRBV6-5 to TRBJ1-1; possible D gene TRBD1, 5 bases. From germline, CDR1 is MNHEY and CDR2 SVGAGI. There are 12 residues in the CDR3.

The rearrangement links TRBV7-9 to TRBJ2-1; D might be TRBD1 or TRBD2, each matching 5 bases. The CDR3 has 15 amino acids. V lost 7 bases and J 2 bases, leaving 15 bases between the germline ends. Germline V gives CDR1 SEHNR, CDR2 FQNEAQ (reference sequence). CDR3 residues: CASISIGDPYNEQFF. The CDR3 nucleotides are TGTGCCAGCATTTCAATTGGGGACCCCTACAATGAGCAGTTCTTC.

V gene TRBV6-5 combines with J gene TRBJ2-7; a possible D gene is TRBD1 (5 bases). The CDR3 has 14 residues. In germline, CDR1 is MNHEY, CDR2 SVGAGI. Between the trimmed V and J ends, which lost 7 bases and 3 bases, there was a span of 16 bases. This chain's CDR3 is CASTRFSQGYEQYF. CDR3 DNA sequence: TGTGCCAGCACCCGTTTTTCGCAGGGCTACGAGCAGTACTTC.

The genes are TRBV19 and TRBJ2-4, with 10 bases aligning to TRBD1. This CDR3 spans 14 amino acids. Germline V gene data show CDR1 as LNHDA and CDR2 as SQIVND (reference sequence). V dropped 4 bases and J dropped 8; count of bases not matched to a gene: 5. Written as DNA, the CDR3 is TGTGCCAGTAGTACCGGGACAGGGGAGGACATTCAGTACTTC. It codes for CASSTGTGEDIQYF.

This clone was seen ten or more times. The chain is built from TRBV28 and TRBJ1-5; possible D gene TRBD1, 6 bases. The length of the CDR3 is 14 residues. With 5 bases removed from V and 2 bases from J, the gap between germline ends came to 10 bases. CDR1 is MDHEN, CDR2 SYDVKM, per germline. The CDR3 coding sequence is TGTGCCAGCAGTACACCAGGGGGCAATCAGCCCCAGCATTTT. Amino acid sequence: CASSTPGGNQPQHF.

The V and J genes are TRBV20-1 and TRBJ2-7; D not certain. The CDR3 has 11 amino acids. The germline V gene has CDR1 DFQATT and CDR2 SNEGSKA (reference sequence). V lost 3 bases and J lost 0, with 3 bases in between. The CDR3 coding sequence is TGCAGTGCTAGTGACTCCTACGAGCAGTACTTC. This encodes CSASDSYEQYF.

CDR3 bases: TGCGCCAGCAGCTGGGGCCTCGAGGGCTATGGCTACACCTTC. It codes for CASSWGLEGYGYTF. The V call is TRBV5-1, the J call TRBJ1-2, with D maybe TRBD1 (5 bases). There are 14 residues in the CDR3. Germline values: CDR1 SGHRS, CDR2 YFSETQ. V was clipped by 3 bases and J by 4 bases, with 13 bases between them.

J is TRBJ2-7 and V is TRBV19; D gene unclear. Trimming removed 5 bases at V and 4 bases at J, with 15 bases between. The CDR3 loop spans 14 amino acids. The germline V gene encodes CDR1 LNHDA and CDR2 SQIVND (reference sequence). The CDR3 DNA is TGTGCCAGTAGTTTGGCCCGTAAAGGATACGAGCAGTACTTC. Protein sequence: CASSLARKGYEQYF.